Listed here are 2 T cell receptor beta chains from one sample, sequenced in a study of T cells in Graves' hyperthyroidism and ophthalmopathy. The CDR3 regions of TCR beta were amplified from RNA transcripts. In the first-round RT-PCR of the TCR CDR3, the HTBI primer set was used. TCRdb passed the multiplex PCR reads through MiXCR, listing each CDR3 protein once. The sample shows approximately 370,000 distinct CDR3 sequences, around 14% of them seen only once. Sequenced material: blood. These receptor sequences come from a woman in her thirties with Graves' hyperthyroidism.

The CDR3 loop reads CASSSRGGSYEQYF. In DNA form, the CDR3 reads TGTGCCAGCAGCTCCCGAGGGGGCTCCTACGAGCAGTACTTC. The genes are TRBV7-8 and TRBJ2-7; D perhaps matches TRBD1 (6 bases). Between the trimmed V and J ends, which lost 4 bases and 0 bases, there was a span of 10 bases. Germline-derived CDR1 and CDR2 are SGHVS and FQNEAQ. The CDR3 consists of 14 residues.

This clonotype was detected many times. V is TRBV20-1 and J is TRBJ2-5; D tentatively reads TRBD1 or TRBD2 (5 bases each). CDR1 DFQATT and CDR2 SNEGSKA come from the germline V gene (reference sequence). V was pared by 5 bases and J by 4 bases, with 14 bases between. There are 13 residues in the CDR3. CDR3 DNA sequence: TGCAGTGCTGAATGGGGGTTTGGAGAGACCCAGTACTTC. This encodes CSAEWGFGETQYF.